This T cell receptor (beta chain) was profiled in a study of blood T cells in healthy people across ages. A second PCR, run for roughly 7 to 12 cycles, used a sample-barcoded 5' primer plus a J-beta primer mix. TCRdb passed the 5' RACE reads through MiXCR, listing each CDR3 protein once. In the table there are about 680,000 distinct CDR3 sequences, 49% of which are singletons. This clonotype was counted between two and nine times. Per sample, a minimum of 6.5 million PBMCs were isolated. The V gene's germline CDR1 is LGHNA and CDR2 YSLEER. V was shortened by 2 bases and J by 5 bases, with 12 bases between the two germline ends. There are 15 residues in the CDR3.

This clonotype originated in a woman aged 55-75 years in good health. The chain is built from TRBV4-3 and TRBJ1-4; maybe TRBD1 (5 bases). Sequencing input: blood. This CDR3 is CASSQRGRVNEKLFF. CDR3 nucleotides: TGCGCCAGCAGCCAAAGGGGCAGGGTAAATGAAAAACTGTTTTTT.